This T cell receptor (beta chain) stems from a study of long-term antiretroviral therapy in people with HIV. General study points: Blood sampling spanned 2004 to 2017, possibly under older ART regimens. Neither ART adherence, viral resistance nor therapy changes were documented.

Concerning this clone itself: Antigen specificity is unknown.

Researchers report immunoSEQ v3.0 was run at survey level. The table came from immunoSEQ multiplex PCR; TCRdb's copy has only in-frame clones and leaves some out. The sample contains around 35,000 clones, 65% to 80% of which appear only once. After removal of 6 bases from V and 7 bases from J, the junction contained 14 bases not matched to a gene. The CDR3 totals 16 residues. The germline V gene encodes CDR1 MNHEY and CDR2 SMNVEV (reference sequence). This receptor was identified in a woman between 45 and 60 years old with HIV. The V call is TRBV27, the J call TRBJ2-2; 7 bases map to TRBD2. Sequenced here: unsorted PBMCs, sampled 3.1 years after starting antiretroviral therapy. The CDR3 region has the DNA TGTGCCAGCAGCTTGGGGGTCCAGTGGGAGGGCGGGGAGCTGTTTTTT. This codes for CASSLGVQWEGGELFF.